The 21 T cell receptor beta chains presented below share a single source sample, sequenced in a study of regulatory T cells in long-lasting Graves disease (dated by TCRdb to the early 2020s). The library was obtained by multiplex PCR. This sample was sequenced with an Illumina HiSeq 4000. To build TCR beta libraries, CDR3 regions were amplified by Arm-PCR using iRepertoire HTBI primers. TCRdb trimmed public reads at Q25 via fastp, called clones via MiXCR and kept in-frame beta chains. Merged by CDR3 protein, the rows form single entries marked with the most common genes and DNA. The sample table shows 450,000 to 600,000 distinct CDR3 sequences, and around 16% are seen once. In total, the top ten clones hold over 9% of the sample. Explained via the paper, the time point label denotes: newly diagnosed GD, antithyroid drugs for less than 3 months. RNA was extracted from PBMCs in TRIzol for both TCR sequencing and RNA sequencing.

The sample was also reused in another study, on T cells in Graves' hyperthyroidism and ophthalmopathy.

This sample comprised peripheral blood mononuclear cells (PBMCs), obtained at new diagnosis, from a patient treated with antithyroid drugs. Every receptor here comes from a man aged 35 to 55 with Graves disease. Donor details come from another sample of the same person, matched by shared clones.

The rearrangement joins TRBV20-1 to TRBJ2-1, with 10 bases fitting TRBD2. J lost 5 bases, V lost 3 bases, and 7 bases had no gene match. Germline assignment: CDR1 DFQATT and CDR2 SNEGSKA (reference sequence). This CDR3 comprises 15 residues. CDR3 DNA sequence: TGCAGTGCTAGGCGGCTAGCGGGAGTCGACAATGAGCAGTTCTTC. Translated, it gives CSARRLAGVDNEQFF.

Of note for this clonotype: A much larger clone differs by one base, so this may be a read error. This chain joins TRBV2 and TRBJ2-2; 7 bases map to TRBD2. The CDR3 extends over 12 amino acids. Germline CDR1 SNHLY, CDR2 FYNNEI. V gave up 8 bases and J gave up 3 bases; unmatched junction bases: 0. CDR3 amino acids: CASGGDTGELFF. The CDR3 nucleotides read TGTGCCAGCGGGGGGGACACCGGGGAGCTGTTTTTT.

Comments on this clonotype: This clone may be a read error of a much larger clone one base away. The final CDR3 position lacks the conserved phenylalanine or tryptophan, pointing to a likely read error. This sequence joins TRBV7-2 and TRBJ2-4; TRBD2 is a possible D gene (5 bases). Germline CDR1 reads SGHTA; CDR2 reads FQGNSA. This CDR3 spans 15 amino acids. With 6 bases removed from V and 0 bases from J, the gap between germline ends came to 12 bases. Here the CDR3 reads CASSFRREAKNIQYL. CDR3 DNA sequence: TGTGCCAGCAGTTTTCGCCGGGAAGCCAAAAACATTCAGTACCTC.

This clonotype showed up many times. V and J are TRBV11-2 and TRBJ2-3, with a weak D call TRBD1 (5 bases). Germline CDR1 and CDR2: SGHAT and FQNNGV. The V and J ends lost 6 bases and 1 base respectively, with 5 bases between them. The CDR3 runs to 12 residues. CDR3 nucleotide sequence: TGTGCCAGCAGAGGGGGCACAGATACGCAGTATTTT. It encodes CASRGGTDTQYF.

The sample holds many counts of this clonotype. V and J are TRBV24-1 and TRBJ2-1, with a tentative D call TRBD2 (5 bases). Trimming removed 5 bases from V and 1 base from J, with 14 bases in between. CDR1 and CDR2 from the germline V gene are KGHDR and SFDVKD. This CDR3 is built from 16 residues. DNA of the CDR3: TGTGCCACCAGTGCCCCAGGAGGTAGGTCCTACAATGAGCAGTTCTTC. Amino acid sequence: CATSAPGGRSYNEQFF.

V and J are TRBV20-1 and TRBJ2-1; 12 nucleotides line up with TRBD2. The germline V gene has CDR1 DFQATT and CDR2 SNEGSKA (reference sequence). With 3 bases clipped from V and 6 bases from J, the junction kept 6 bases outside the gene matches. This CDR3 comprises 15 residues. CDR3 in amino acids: CSARPSGRAGNEQFF. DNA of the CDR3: TGCAGTGCTAGGCCTAGCGGGAGGGCCGGCAATGAGCAGTTCTTC.

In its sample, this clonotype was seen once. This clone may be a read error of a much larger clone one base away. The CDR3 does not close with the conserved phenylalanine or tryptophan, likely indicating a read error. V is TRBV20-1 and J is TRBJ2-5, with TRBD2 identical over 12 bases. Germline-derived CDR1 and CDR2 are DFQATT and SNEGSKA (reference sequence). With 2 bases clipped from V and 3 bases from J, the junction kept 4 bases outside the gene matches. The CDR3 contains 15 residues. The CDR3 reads CSARPGLAGKETQYL. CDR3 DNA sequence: TGCAGTGCTAGACCCGGACTAGCGGGAAAAGAGACCCAGTACCTC.

The chain's CDR3 is CASSVSPSGGETQYF. Written as DNA, the CDR3 is TGTGCCAGCAGCGTATCCCCCAGCGGAGGAGAGACCCAGTACTTC. The V and J genes are TRBV9 and TRBJ2-5, with D perhaps TRBD2 (5 bases). This CDR3 spans 15 amino acids. CDR1 and CDR2 (germline): SGDLS, YYNGEE. The V end lost 1 base, the J end lost 4 bases, and 14 bases lay between the germline ends.

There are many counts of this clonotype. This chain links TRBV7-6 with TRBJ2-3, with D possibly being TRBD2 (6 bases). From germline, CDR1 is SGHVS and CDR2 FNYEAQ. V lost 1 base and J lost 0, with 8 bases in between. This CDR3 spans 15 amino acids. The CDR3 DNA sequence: TGTGCCAGCAGCTTAGGCGGGATTAGCACAGATACGCAGTATTTT. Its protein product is CASSLGGISTDTQYF.

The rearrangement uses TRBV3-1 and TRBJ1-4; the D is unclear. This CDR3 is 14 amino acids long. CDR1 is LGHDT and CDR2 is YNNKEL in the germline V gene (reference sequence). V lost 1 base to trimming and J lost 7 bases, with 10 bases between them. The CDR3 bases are TGTGCCAGCAGCCAAGGAGGGAAGACTGAAAAACTGTTTTTT. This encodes CASSQGGKTEKLFF.

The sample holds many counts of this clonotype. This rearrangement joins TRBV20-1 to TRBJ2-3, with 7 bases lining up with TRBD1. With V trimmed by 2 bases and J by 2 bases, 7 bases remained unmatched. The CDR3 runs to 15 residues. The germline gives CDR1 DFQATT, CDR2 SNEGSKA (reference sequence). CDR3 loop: CSARPRQGFTDTQYF. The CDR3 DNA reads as TGCAGTGCTAGACCCAGACAGGGCTTCACAGATACGCAGTATTTT.

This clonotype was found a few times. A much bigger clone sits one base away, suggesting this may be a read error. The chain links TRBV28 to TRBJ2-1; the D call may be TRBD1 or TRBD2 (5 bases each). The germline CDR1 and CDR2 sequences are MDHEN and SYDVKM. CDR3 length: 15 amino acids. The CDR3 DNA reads TGTGCCAGCACCCGGGGCAGGGTCGGGTACAATGGGCAGTTCTTC. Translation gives CASTRGRVGYNGQFF.

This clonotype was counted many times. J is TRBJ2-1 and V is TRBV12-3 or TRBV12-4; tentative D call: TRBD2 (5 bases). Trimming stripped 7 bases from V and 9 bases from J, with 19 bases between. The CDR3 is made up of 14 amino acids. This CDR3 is CASNPAASYSEQFF. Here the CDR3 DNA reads TGTGCCAGCAATCCGGCGGCTAGCTATAGTGAGCAGTTCTTC.

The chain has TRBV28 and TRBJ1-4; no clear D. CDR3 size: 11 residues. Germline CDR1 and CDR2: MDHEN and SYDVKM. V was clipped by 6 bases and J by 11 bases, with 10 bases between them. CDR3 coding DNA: TGTGCCAGCAGACTGAGCGAGAAACTGTTTTTT. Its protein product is CASRLSEKLFF.

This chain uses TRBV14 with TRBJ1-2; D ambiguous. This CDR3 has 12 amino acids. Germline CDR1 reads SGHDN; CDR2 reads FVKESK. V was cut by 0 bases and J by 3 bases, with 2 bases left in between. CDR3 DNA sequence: TGTGCCAGCAGCCAAGACCACTATGGCTACACCTTC. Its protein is CASSQDHYGYTF.

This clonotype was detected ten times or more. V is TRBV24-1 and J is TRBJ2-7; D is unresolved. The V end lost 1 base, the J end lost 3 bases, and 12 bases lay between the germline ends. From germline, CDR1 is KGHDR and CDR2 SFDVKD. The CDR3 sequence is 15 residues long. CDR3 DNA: TGTGCCACCAGTGATTTATCTCGGTACAACTACGAGCAGTACTTC. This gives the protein CATSDLSRYNYEQYF.

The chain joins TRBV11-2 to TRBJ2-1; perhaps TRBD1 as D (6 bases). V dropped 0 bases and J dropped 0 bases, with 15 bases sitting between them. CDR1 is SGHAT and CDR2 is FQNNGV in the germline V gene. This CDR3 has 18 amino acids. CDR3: CASSLELGPGVSYNEQFF. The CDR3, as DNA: TGTGCCAGCAGCTTAGAGCTTGGGCCAGGGGTCTCCTACAATGAGCAGTTCTTC.

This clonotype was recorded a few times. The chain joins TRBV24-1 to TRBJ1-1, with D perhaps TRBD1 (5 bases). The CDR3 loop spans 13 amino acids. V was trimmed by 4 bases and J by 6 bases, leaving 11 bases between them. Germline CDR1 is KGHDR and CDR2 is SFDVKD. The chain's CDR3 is CATSEGTGPEAFF. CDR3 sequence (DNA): TGTGCCACCAGTGAGGGGACCGGGCCTGAAGCTTTCTTT.

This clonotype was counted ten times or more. The DNA of the CDR3 is TGTGCCAGCAGCCCGGGACTAGCGGGTCCAAATTTGTATTTT. This translates into CASSPGLAGPNLYF. V is TRBV11-2 and J is TRBJ2-3, with 12 nucleotides matching TRBD2. This CDR3 region has 14 residues. The junction had 11 bases not matched to a gene; V was cut back by 5 bases and J by 14 bases. Germline V gene lookup returns CDR1 SGHAT and CDR2 FQNNGV. Supplemented by reference TRBV11-2 and TRBJ2-3, the full variable domain reads EAGVAQSPRYKIIEKRQSVAFWCNPISGHATLYWYQQILGQGPKLLIQFQNNGVVDDSQLPKDRFSAERLKGVDSTLKIQPAKLEDSAVYLCASSPGLAGPNLYFGPGTRLTVL.

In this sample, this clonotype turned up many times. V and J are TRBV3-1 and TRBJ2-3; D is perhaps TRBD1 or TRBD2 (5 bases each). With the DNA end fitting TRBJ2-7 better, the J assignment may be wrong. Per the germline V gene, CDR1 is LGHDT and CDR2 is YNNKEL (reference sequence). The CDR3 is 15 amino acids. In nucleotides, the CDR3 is TGTGCCAGCAGCCAAGCGGCCAGCGGTGGGGCCGAGCAGTACTTC. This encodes CASSQAASGGAEQYF.

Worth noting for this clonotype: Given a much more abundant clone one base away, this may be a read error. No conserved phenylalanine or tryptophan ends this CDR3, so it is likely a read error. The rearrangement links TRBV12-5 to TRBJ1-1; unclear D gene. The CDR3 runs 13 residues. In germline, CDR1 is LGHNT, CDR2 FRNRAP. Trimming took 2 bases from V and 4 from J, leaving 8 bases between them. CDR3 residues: CASGLPGVTEAFL. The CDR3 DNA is TGTGCTAGTGGTTTGCCTGGGGTCACTGAAGCTTTCTTG.